This T cell receptor (beta chain) originates from a study of T cell changes during pregnancy in multiple sclerosis. V lost 2 bases, J lost 2 bases, and 14 bases lay in between. The CDR3 totals 16 residues. Germline values: CDR1 LGHNT, CDR2 FRNRAP. Profiling relied on immunoSEQ multiplex PCR, and the TCRdb table lists in-frame clones only, not all of them. The sample has under 60,000 clones; about 91% are singletons. This chain joins TRBV12-5 and TRBJ2-3, with D tentatively TRBD1 (6 bases). This clonotype originated in a female donor in good health, enrolled as a control in a pregnancy study. The material was CD4+ T cells from peripheral blood mononuclear cells, obtained in the second trimester of pregnancy. CDR3 amino acids: CASGLILGQYTDTQYF. The CDR3 DNA is TGTGCTAGTGGTTTGATCCTAGGACAGTACACAGATACGCAGTATTTT.